Below, 22 T cell receptor beta chains from the same sample are listed, as sequenced in a study of blood T cell repertoires in COVID-19. Clones were read by immunoSEQ multiplex PCR, and TCRdb kept only the in-frame ones, dropping some. The repertoire holds roughly 80,000 clones, with around four fifths as singletons. Sequencing was carried out using peripheral blood. The source is a human donor in a cohort sampled during active COVID-19.

The V and J genes are TRBV6-5 and TRBJ1-1, with 8 positions matching TRBD1. The V and J ends lost 3 bases and 5 bases, in that order; junction bases with no gene match: 8. CDR3 size: 15 residues. Germline loops: CDR1 MNHEY, CDR2 SVGAGI. The CDR3: CASSYKSTGGTEAFF. The CDR3 coding sequence is TGTGCCAGCAGTTATAAGTCAACAGGGGGGACTGAAGCTTTCTTT.

V usage is TRBV12-3 or TRBV12-4 and J usage is TRBJ2-3; D perhaps matches TRBD1 (5 bases). This CDR3 is built from 13 residues. Between the trimmed V and J ends, which lost 6 bases and 1 base, there was a span of 8 bases. The CDR3 DNA reads TGTGCCAGCAGGATGACAGGCACAGATACGCAGTATTTT. Its protein is CASRMTGTDTQYF.

This chain links TRBV5-4 with TRBJ2-3, with 8 bases lining up with TRBD2. Germline assignment: CDR1 SGHNT and CDR2 YYREEE (reference sequence). The CDR3 contains 15 residues. Trimming removed 0 bases from V and 2 bases from J; junction bases left unmatched: 2. The CDR3: CASSLGLASTDTQYF. CDR3 nucleotide sequence: TGTGCCAGCAGCTTGGGACTAGCGTCCACAGATACGCAGTATTTT.

V gene TRBV7-2 combines with J gene TRBJ2-7, with D possibly matching TRBD1 (6 bases). V lost 5 bases to trimming and J lost 4 bases, with 12 bases between them. In germline, CDR1 is SGHTA, CDR2 FQGNSA. The CDR3 covers 13 residues. CDR3 in amino acids: CASSLYREYEQYF. Here the CDR3 DNA reads TGTGCCAGCAGCCTCTACAGGGAATACGAGCAGTACTTC. The entire variable domain, with the rest obtained from reference TRBV7-2 and TRBJ2-7, is as follows: GAGVSQSPSNKVTEKGKDVELRCDPISGHTALYWYRQSLGQGLEFLIYFQGNSAPDKSGLPSDRFSAERTGGSVSTLTIQRTQQEDSAVYLCASSLYREYEQYFGPGTRLTVT.

About this clone: Other nucleotide sequences in the sample specify the same CDR3. V is TRBV5-1 and J is TRBJ1-2; maybe TRBD1 (6 bases). Trimming shortened V by 3 bases and J by 0 bases, and 9 bases separated the two germline ends. This CDR3 region has 14 residues. CDR1 is SGHRS and CDR2 is YFSETQ in the germline V gene. As DNA, the CDR3 is TGCGCCAGCAGCTCGACAGGCGCTAACTATGGCTACACCTTC. It is translated as CASSSTGANYGYTF.

The V and J genes are TRBV6-5 and TRBJ1-1, with D possibly being TRBD1 (5 bases). Trimming stripped 7 bases from V and 2 bases from J, with 14 bases between. CDR3 length: 14 amino acids. The germline CDR1 and CDR2 sequences are MNHEY and SVGAGI. As DNA, the CDR3 is TGTGCCAGCACCCAGGGATCGGGTAACACTGAAGCTTTCTTT. Amino acid sequence: CASTQGSGNTEAFF.

The J gene is TRBJ2-5, the V gene TRBV7-6, with TRBD2 identical over 7 bases. The CDR3 length is 15 residues. The V and J ends lost 5 bases and 1 base, in that order; junction bases with no gene match: 7. CDR1 SGHVS and CDR2 FNYEAQ come from the germline V gene. The CDR3 region is CASSPPASGQETQYF. The CDR3, as DNA: TGTGCCAGCAGCCCCCCGGCTAGCGGCCAAGAGACCCAGTACTTC.

This chain connects TRBV5-1 to TRBJ2-3, with D maybe TRBD2 (6 bases). The germline gives CDR1 SGHRS, CDR2 YFSETQ. V was clipped by 2 bases and J by 8 bases, with 15 bases between them. The CDR3 has 14 residues. CDR3 bases: TGCGCCAGCAGCTTCGGAGCAGAGGGAGGTACGCAGTATTTT. Translating it yields CASSFGAEGGTQYF.

This chain uses TRBV15 with TRBJ2-1; 10 bases match TRBD2. With V trimmed by 1 base and J by 5 bases, 5 bases remained unmatched. This CDR3 has 16 residues. The germline gives CDR1 LNHNV, CDR2 YYDKDF (reference sequence). This chain's CDR3 is CATSRASGSGDNEQFF. CDR3 DNA sequence: TGTGCCACCAGCAGAGCTAGCGGGAGTGGGGACAATGAGCAGTTCTTC.

J is TRBJ1-1 and V is TRBV9; no reliable D call. The germline V and J ends were trimmed by 4 bases and 0 bases, with 13 bases remaining between them. CDR1 is SGDLS, CDR2 YYNGEE, per germline. CDR3 length equals 15 residues. In DNA, the CDR3 is TGTGCCAGCAGCCCCTTCGGAGGTTTGAACACTGAAGCTTTCTTT. This translates into CASSPFGGLNTEAFF.

The chain couples TRBV9 to TRBJ2-3, with 12 bases aligning to TRBD2. The germline V gene encodes CDR1 SGDLS and CDR2 YYNGEE. The trim removed 4 bases at V and 6 bases at J, leaving 9 bases unmatched. The CDR3 extends over 16 amino acids. DNA of the CDR3: TGTGCCAGCAGCTCGGGACTAGCGGGTAGAGGGGATACGCAGTATTTT. This translates into CASSSGLAGRGDTQYF. Filled out from reference TRBV9 and TRBJ2-3, the complete variable domain reads DSGVTQTPKHLITATGQRVTLRCSPRSGDLSVYWYQQSLDQGLQFLIQYYNGEERAKGNILERFSAQQFPDLHSELNLSSLELGDSALYFCASSSGLAGRGDTQYFGPGTRLTVL.

The chain recombines TRBV5-5 with TRBJ1-4, with 8 bases matching TRBD1. Germline-derived CDR1 and CDR2 are SGHKS and YYEKEE (reference sequence). V lost 3 bases to trimming and J lost 7 bases; unmatched junction nucleotides: 11. The CDR3 sequence is 16 residues long. CDR3 in DNA: TGTGCCAGCAGCTCGATATCAGGGACAGGTGGTGAAAAACTGTTTTTT. Translated, it gives CASSSISGTGGEKLFF.

This clone was recorded once. CDR3 bases: TGTGCCAGCTCACCAGCCAGCGGGGGCCTTAGGGACGAGCAGTACTTC. This encodes CASSPASGGLRDEQYF. The rearrangement uses TRBV18 and TRBJ2-7, with TRBD2 identical over 8 bases. The V segment lost 2 bases and the J segment 5 bases; nucleotides outside the gene matches: 11. The CDR3 is 16 residues long. The V gene's germline CDR1 is KGHSH and CDR2 LQKENI.

The chain carries TRBV28 and TRBJ2-7; D uncertain. The CDR3 has 14 residues. V dropped 8 bases and J dropped 4 bases, with 18 bases sitting between them. Germline CDR1 reads MDHEN; CDR2 reads SYDVKM. The CDR3 region is CASWVPGSQYEQYF. The CDR3 bases are TGTGCCAGCTGGGTGCCGGGTTCCCAATACGAGCAGTACTTC. Supplemented by reference TRBV28 and TRBJ2-7, the full variable domain reads DVKVTQSSRYLVKRTGEKVFLECVQDMDHENMFWYRQDPGLGLRLIYFSYDVKMKEKGDIPEGYSVSREKKERFSLILESASTNQTSMYLCASWVPGSQYEQYFGPGTRLTVT.

The chain is built from TRBV3-1 (or the pseudogene TRBV3-2) and TRBJ1-1; tentatively, D is TRBD1 (5 bases). From germline, CDR1 is LGHDT and CDR2 YNNKEL (reference sequence). The CDR3 is 15 residues long. V gave up 3 bases and J gave up 2 bases, with 13 bases separating them. For the CDR3, the DNA is TGTGCCAGCAGCCAGAGGGAGGGGTTCAACACTGAAGCTTTCTTT. It translates to CASSQREGFNTEAFF.

The chain uses TRBV7-3 and TRBJ2-2, with a weak D call TRBD1 (6 bases). The V gene's germline CDR1 is SGHTA and CDR2 FQGTGA. V lost 5 bases to trimming and J lost 0 bases, with 10 bases between them. CDR3 length: 15 amino acids. CDR3 protein: CASSPGTTNTGELFF. CDR3 bases: TGTGCCAGCAGCCCTGGGACAACGAACACCGGGGAGCTGTTTTTT.

CDR3 DNA: TGCGCCAGCAGGGCGGGACTAGCGGGGGCCCAAGCCTACGAGCAGTACTTC. It translates to CASRAGLAGAQAYEQYF. V usage is TRBV5-1 and J usage is TRBJ2-7; 14 bases align to TRBD2. J gave up 2 bases and V 5 bases, and 9 bases lay outside the gene matches. The CDR3 contains 17 residues. Germline lookup yields CDR1 SGHRS and CDR2 YFSETQ.

This chain links TRBV21-1 with TRBJ1-5; the table names TRBD1, a call not compared with the DNA. TRBV21-1 is noted as a pseudogene. The CDR3 has 17 residues. The CDR3 sequence: CASSKAEDRGGHQPQHF. For the CDR3, the DNA is TGTGCCAGCAGCAAAGCGGAGGACAGGGGGGGACATCAGCCCCAGCATTTT.

The rearrangement joins TRBV25-1 to TRBJ1-4, with TRBD1 matching over 9 bases. Trimming cost V 5 bases and J 8 bases; bases outside gene matches: 6. This CDR3 has 14 amino acids. Per germline, CDR1 MGHDK and CDR2 SYGVNS. CDR3 sequence reads: CASSMTGGGEKLFF. DNA of the CDR3: TGTGCCAGCAGTATGACAGGGGGAGGCGAAAAACTGTTTTTT.

This clone was recorded a few times. This sequence joins TRBV11-2 and TRBJ2-1; 9 nucleotides line up with TRBD2. The CDR3 spans 16 residues. Unmatched junction bases numbered 5, after V lost 4 bases and J lost 1 base. Germline CDR1 SGHAT, CDR2 FQNNGV. CDR3 sequence reads: CASSSRLADSYNEQFF. In nucleotides, the CDR3 is TGTGCCAGCAGCTCTCGACTAGCGGATTCCTACAATGAGCAGTTCTTC.

The chain combines TRBV15 with TRBJ2-5, with TRBD2 matching 7 bases. This CDR3 has 15 amino acids. The trim removed 3 bases at V and 2 bases at J, leaving 6 bases unmatched. In germline, CDR1 is LNHNV, CDR2 YYDKDF (reference sequence). CDR3 nucleotide sequence: TGTGCCACCAGCAGGGCCGGGGGGAGGCAAGAGACCCAGTACTTC. Residues: CATSRAGGRQETQYF.

V usage is TRBV18 and J usage is TRBJ1-3; D is ambiguous. The CDR3 loop spans 14 amino acids. Germline-derived CDR1 and CDR2 are KGHSH and LQKENI. The V end lost 1 base, the J end lost 1 base, and 5 bases lay between the germline ends. The DNA for the CDR3 is TGTGCCAGCTCACCACAGACTTCTGGAAACACCATATATTTT. Its protein is CASSPQTSGNTIYF.